Sequencing of this T cell receptor beta chain was carried out in a study of monozygotic twins with inflammatory bowel disease. Study findings and constraints: Patient-to-patient differences in immunosuppressive treatment may have added variability to the repertoires. Especially with disease activity, IBD patients had fewer clonotypes in common with others than healthy twins did.

To note about this clonotype: The antigen is unknown.

Isolation of total RNA was performed on whole blood, with no prior T cell sorting. Nested PCRs (16 and 9 cycles, two total) were applied to TCRalpha and TCRbeta cDNA. TCRdb re-called the 5' RACE reads; one entry per CDR3 protein, DNA not given. The table gives approximately 330,000 distinct CDR3 sequences; the top ten clones make up approximately 2% of it. This CDR3 contains 14 residues. Germline values: CDR1 MNHNY, CDR2 SVGAGI (reference sequence). This TCR derives from a human donor with ulcerative colitis or Crohn's disease, or a healthy co-twin of an affected twin (not recorded which). What was sequenced was blood. The rearrangement links TRBV6-6 to TRBJ2-1; the TCRdb call, TRBD1, lacks DNA for checking. The CDR3 protein is CASSYSGGPGEQFF.